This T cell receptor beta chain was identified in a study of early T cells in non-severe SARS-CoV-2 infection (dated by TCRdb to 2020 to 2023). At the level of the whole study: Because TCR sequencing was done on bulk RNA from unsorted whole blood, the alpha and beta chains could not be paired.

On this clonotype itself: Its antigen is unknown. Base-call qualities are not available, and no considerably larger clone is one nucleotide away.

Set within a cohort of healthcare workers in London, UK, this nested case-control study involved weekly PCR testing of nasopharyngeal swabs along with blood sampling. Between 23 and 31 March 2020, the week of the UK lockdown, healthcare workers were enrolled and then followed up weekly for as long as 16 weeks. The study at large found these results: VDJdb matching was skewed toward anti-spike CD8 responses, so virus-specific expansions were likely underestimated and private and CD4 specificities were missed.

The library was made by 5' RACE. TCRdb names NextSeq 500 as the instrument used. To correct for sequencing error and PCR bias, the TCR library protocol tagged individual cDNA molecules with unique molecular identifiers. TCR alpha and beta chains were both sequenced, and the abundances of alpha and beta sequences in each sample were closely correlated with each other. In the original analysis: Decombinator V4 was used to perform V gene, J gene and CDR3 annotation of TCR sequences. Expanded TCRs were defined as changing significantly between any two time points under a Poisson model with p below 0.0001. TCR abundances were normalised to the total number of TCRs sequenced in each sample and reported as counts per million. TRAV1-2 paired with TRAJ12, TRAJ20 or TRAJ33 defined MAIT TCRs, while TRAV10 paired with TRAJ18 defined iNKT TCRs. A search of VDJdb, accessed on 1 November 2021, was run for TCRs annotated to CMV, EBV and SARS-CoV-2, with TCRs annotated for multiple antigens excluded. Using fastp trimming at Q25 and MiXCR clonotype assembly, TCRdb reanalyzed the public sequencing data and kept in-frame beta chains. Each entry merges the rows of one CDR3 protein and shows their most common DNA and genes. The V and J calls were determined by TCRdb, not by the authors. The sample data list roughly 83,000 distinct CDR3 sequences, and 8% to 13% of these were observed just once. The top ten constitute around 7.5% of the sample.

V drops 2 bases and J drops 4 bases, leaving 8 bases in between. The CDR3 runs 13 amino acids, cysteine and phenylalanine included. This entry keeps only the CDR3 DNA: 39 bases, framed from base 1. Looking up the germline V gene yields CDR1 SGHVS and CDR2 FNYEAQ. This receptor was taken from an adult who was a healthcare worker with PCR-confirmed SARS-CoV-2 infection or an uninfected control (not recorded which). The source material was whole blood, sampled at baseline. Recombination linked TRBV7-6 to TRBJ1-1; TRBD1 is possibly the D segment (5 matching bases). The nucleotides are TGTGCCAGCAGCTTATGGGGCCTCACTGAAGCTTTCTTT. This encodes CASSLWGLTEAFF.